Shown below are 18 T cell receptor beta chains from a single sample sequenced in a study of shared clonotypes between healthy human individuals. Sequenced by immunoSEQ multiplex PCR; TCRdb stores in-frame clones only, minus some. The profile shows approximately 1,500,000 clones, over 95% of them singletons. Input material: naive CD4+ T cells sorted from blood. Subset here: CD45RA+ positively selected. These receptors all stem from a man in his thirties or forties in good health.

This chain connects TRBV5-4 to TRBJ2-1; D possibly corresponds to TRBD1 (6 bases). V gave up 4 bases and J gave up 0 bases, with 14 bases separating them. Germline V gives CDR1 SGHNT, CDR2 YYREEE (reference sequence). The CDR3 loop spans 16 amino acids. CDR3: CASSPDSPSSYNEQFF. As DNA, the CDR3 is TGTGCCAGCAGCCCGGACAGCCCGAGCTCCTACAATGAGCAGTTCTTC.

This clone was recorded only once. The chain links TRBV4-1 to TRBJ2-2; TRBD1 matches 7 bases. With 1 base clipped from V and 0 bases from J, the junction kept 2 bases outside the gene matches. The CDR3 has 16 residues. Germline CDR1 and CDR2: MGHRA and YSYEKL. The CDR3 region has the DNA TGCGCCAGCAGCCAAGCCGGGACAGCGAACACCGGGGAGCTGTTTTTT. Amino acids: CASSQAGTANTGELFF.

The V and J genes are TRBV5-4 and TRBJ2-7; D perhaps matches TRBD2 (5 bases). The CDR3 has 14 residues. Trimming removed 3 bases from V and 0 bases from J, with 10 bases in between. From germline, CDR1 is SGHNT and CDR2 YYREEE (reference sequence). The CDR3 region is CASSSPRDSYEQYF. CDR3 nucleotide sequence: TGTGCCAGCAGCTCGCCCCGGGACTCCTACGAGCAGTACTTC.

This chain connects TRBV27 to TRBJ2-1; TRBD2 matches 7 bases. Germline V gene data show CDR1 as MNHEY and CDR2 as SMNVEV (reference sequence). V gave up 5 bases and J gave up 7 bases; unmatched junction bases: 14. The CDR3 has 16 residues. As DNA, the CDR3 is TGTGCCAGCAGTATGCTAGCGGTCGGATTTAGTAATGAGCAGTTCTTC. Amino acids: CASSMLAVGFSNEQFF.

The chain joins TRBV7-3 to TRBJ2-7; D is uncertain. Trimming left V 1 base short and J 4 bases short, with 11 bases between. The germline V gene encodes CDR1 SGHTA and CDR2 FQGTGA. The CDR3 runs 14 residues. The CDR3 DNA is TGTGCCAGCAGCTTAAAGCCTACGAATTACGAGCAGTACTTC. Translation: CASSLKPTNYEQYF. The full variable domain, completed using reference TRBV7-3 and TRBJ2-7, is GAGVSQTPSNKVTEKGKYVELRCDPISGHTALYWYRQSLGQGPEFLIYFQGTGAADDSGLPNDRFFAVRPEGSVSTLKIQRTERGDSAVYLCASSLKPTNYEQYFGPGTRLTVT.

The chain uses TRBV7-8 and TRBJ2-7; 11 bases map to TRBD2. CDR3 size: 15 residues. With V trimmed by 2 bases and J by 4 bases, 4 bases remained unmatched. Looked up from germline, CDR1 is SGHVS and CDR2 is FQNEAQ. Here the CDR3 reads CASSLQLAGEYEQYF. CDR3 DNA: TGTGCCAGCAGCTTACAACTAGCGGGAGAGTACGAGCAGTACTTC.

The CDR3 nucleotides read TGTGCCAGCACCCAGGTTAGGCAAAATCAGCCCCAGCATTTT. Translating it yields CASTQVRQNQPQHF. The V gene is TRBV28, the J gene TRBJ1-5; no clear D. The V gene's germline CDR1 is MDHEN and CDR2 SYDVKM. The CDR3 is made up of 14 amino acids. V lost 7 bases to trimming and J lost 4 bases, with 14 bases between them.

The J gene is TRBJ2-1, the V gene TRBV5-5; D could derive from TRBD1 or TRBD2 (5 bases each). The V gene's germline CDR1 is SGHKS and CDR2 YYEKEE (reference sequence). CDR3 size: 17 residues. The V end lost 0 bases, the J end lost 0 bases, and 13 bases lay between the germline ends. The CDR3 sequence is CASSLDAPGSSYNEQFF. CDR3 nucleotide sequence: TGTGCCAGCAGCTTGGACGCCCCAGGGAGCTCCTACAATGAGCAGTTCTTC.

This CDR3 is CASRGLRGSQETQYF. In nucleotides, the CDR3 is TGTGCCAGCAGAGGCCTCAGGGGTAGCCAAGAGACCCAGTACTTC. The rearrangement links TRBV11-2 to TRBJ2-5; D possibly corresponds to TRBD1 (6 bases). Trimming shortened V by 6 bases and J by 1 base, and 15 bases separated the two germline ends. The CDR3 has 15 amino acids. Germline CDR1 and CDR2: SGHAT and FQNNGV.

The V and J genes are TRBV5-5 and TRBJ2-1; 7 positions match TRBD2. Germline V gives CDR1 SGHKS, CDR2 YYEKEE (reference sequence). This CDR3 is 13 amino acids long. V lost 4 bases and J lost 7; bases outside the gene matches: 5. The CDR3 DNA follows: TGTGCCAGCAGCCCCATGGGGGGGAATGAGCAGTTCTTC. Protein product: CASSPMGGNEQFF.

This rearrangement joins TRBV4-2 to TRBJ2-6; no reliable D call. The length of the CDR3 is 15 residues. Germline V gene sequence: CDR1 LGHNA, CDR2 YNFKEQ. V lost 1 base and J 0 bases, leaving 4 bases between the germline ends. The CDR3 nucleotides read TGTGCCAGCAGCCAAGTCCGCTCTGGGGCCAACGTCCTGACTTTC. Amino acid sequence: CASSQVRSGANVLTF.

The CDR3 is CASSTPLGQQNIQYF. The CDR3 region has the DNA TGTGCCAGTAGTACCCCGTTGGGGCAGCAAAACATTCAGTACTTC. The chain uses TRBV19 and TRBJ2-4, with D possibly TRBD1 on 5 matching bases. CDR3 length: 15 amino acids. The germline gives CDR1 LNHDA, CDR2 SQIVND (reference sequence). The germline V and J ends were trimmed by 4 bases and 5 bases, with 15 bases remaining between them.

This chain joins TRBV6-4 and TRBJ2-1; D may be TRBD1 (6 bases). CDR1 and CDR2 (germline): MRHNA, SNTAGT. The V end was cut by 6 bases, the J end by 3 bases, with 9 bases between. The CDR3 runs to 13 residues. The DNA for the CDR3 is TGTGCCAGCAGCCGGGACAACTACAATGAGCAGTTCTTC. Translating gives CASSRDNYNEQFF.

Concerning this clone itself: The junction and the germline gene differ at one end; a read error may be behind it. The chain links TRBV4-3 to TRBJ2-2, with D uncertain. The germline gives CDR1 LGHNA, CDR2 YSLEER. This CDR3 is built from 15 residues. The DNA for the CDR3 is TGCGCCAGCAGCAAAGACCTCACCAATACCGGGGAGCTGTTTTTT. Residues: CASSKDLTNTGELFF.

The V and J genes are TRBV2 and TRBJ1-4; D remains unclear. V was cut by 7 bases and J by 8 bases, with 20 bases left in between. CDR3 length: 15 amino acids. The germline CDR1 and CDR2 sequences are SNHLY and FYNNEI. This CDR3 is CASTDDGVFEEKLFF. In nucleotides, the CDR3 is TGTGCCAGCACCGACGATGGGGTTTTTGAAGAAAAACTGTTTTTT.

The chain has TRBV2 and TRBJ1-1, with no clear D. Germline lookup yields CDR1 SNHLY and CDR2 FYNNEI. V lost 4 bases, J lost 6 bases, and 9 bases lay in between. This CDR3 is 12 amino acids long. The CDR3 nucleotides read TGTGCCAGCAGTGTATTACAGTCTGAAGCTTTCTTT. This encodes CASSVLQSEAFF.

The rearrangement joins TRBV5-1 to TRBJ2-7; D remains unclear. The germline V gene has CDR1 SGHRS and CDR2 YFSETQ. The CDR3 consists of 15 residues. The germline V and J ends were trimmed by 2 bases and 0 bases, with 12 bases remaining between them. CDR3 coding DNA: TGCGCCAGCAGCTTCCGGCCCTCGAGCTCCTACGAGCAGTACTTC. This codes for CASSFRPSSSYEQYF.

The J gene is TRBJ1-1, the V gene TRBV28; no clear D. CDR1 is MDHEN, CDR2 SYDVKM, per germline. CDR3 length: 14 residues. Trimming shortened V by 2 bases and J by 0 bases, and 7 bases separated the two germline ends. Here the CDR3 reads CASSLTLLNTEAFF. The DNA of the CDR3 is TGTGCCAGCAGTTTAACCCTTTTGAACACTGAAGCTTTCTTT. The variable domain in full, with the rest retrieved from reference TRBV28 and TRBJ1-1, is DVKVTQSSRYLVKRTGEKVFLECVQDMDHENMFWYRQDPGLGLRLIYFSYDVKMKEKGDIPEGYSVSREKKERFSLILESASTNQTSMYLCASSLTLLNTEAFFGQGTRLTVV.